Listed here is a single T cell receptor (beta chain). The sample belongs to a study of T cells after posttransplantation cyclophosphamide. Data came from immunoSEQ multiplex PCR; TCRdb stores just in-frame clones and leaves some out. The sample holds 15,000 to 20,000 clones, approximately 86% seen once. Busulfan-fludarabine conditioning, marrow transplant, and cyclophosphamide on days +3 and +4 were administered. The receptor was derived from a female patient aged 35 to 55 who received an allogeneic stem cell transplant from a related donor, was CMV-positive, and had no GVHD. The graft donor may have contributed some T cells. The material sequenced was PBMCs, taken after allogeneic stem cell transplant with posttransplant cyclophosphamide.

CDR3 coding DNA: TGTGCCAGCAGCCAAGTGACAGGGGGGACCGGGGAGCTGTTTTTT. This encodes CASSQVTGGTGELFF. The V and J genes are TRBV4-2 and TRBJ2-2; 9 bases align to TRBD1. V lost 1 base and J lost 5; bases outside the gene matches: 2. The CDR3 loop spans 15 amino acids. From germline, CDR1 is LGHNA and CDR2 YNFKEQ.